The present entry profiles one T cell receptor beta chain with its context. This sample was included in a study of blood T cell repertoires in COVID-19. Overall study context: The cDNA or gDNA used as material had been derived from T cells, B-cell-depleted T cells, or PBMCs.

Method: immunoSEQ multiplex PCR; TCRdb's copy keeps in-frame clones and lacks some. The sample holds over 250,000 clones, under 90% seen once. The CDR3 runs to 21 residues. The ends lost 0 bases at V and 2 bases at J; junction bases unmatched: 19. Germline-derived CDR1 and CDR2 are SGHNT and YENEEA. Sequences were obtained from peripheral blood. The origin of this receptor is a woman aged 45 to 65 who had recovered from COVID-19. V is TRBV11-3 and J is TRBJ1-5; TRBD1 aligns across 7 bases. CDR3 loop: CASSLDKRDRVLGFGNQPQHF. In nucleotides, the CDR3 is TGTGCCAGCAGCTTAGATAAACGGGACAGAGTTCTGGGTTTTGGCAATCAGCCCCAGCATTTT.